What follows describes a single T cell receptor (beta chain). Its antigen is unknown. Germline V gene lookup returns CDR1 MNHEY and CDR2 SMNVEV (reference sequence). This CDR3 comprises 17 residues. V lost 4 bases and J 3 bases, leaving 22 bases between the germline ends. This specimen belongs to a study of cytomegalovirus exposure and HLA in healthy donors. Amplification used 60 Vbeta primers and 13 Jbeta primers. The repertoire was sequenced with immunoSEQ multiplex PCR; TCRdb's copy has only in-frame clones and lacks some. The sample gives 150,000 or so clones, approximately 82% of which show up once; approximately 1.9% is in the top ten. General study results and limits: Researchers reportedly found TCR beta sequences accurately predicted most subjects' HLA-A and HLA-B alleles. Among TCR beta chains of equal frequency, HLA-associated ones were more clonally expanded in a later analysis.

The source is a middle-aged woman in good health and CMV-seronegative. What was sequenced was PBMCs. The chain couples TRBV27 to TRBJ2-7, with D perhaps matching TRBD1 (5 bases). The CDR3 sequence: CASSYGRDPQSYYEQYF. For the CDR3, the DNA is TGTGCCAGCAGTTATGGCAGGGATCCACAATCGTACTACGAGCAGTACTTC.